The sequence of this TCR beta chain was determined in a study of shared clonotypes between healthy human individuals. Naive CD8 cells, CD45RO-negative and positively selected for CCR7, excluded terminally differentiated effector memory CD45RA+ cells. As concerns this clone: Its antigen is unknown.

Germline trimming cut 4 bases from V and 10 bases from J; bases unmatched to any gene: 4. Germline assignment: CDR1 SGHVS and CDR2 FQNEAQ. The CDR3 covers 13 residues. Regarding the study as a whole: Donors were few, which limited the genetic and exposure-history diversity represented.

The data were produced by immunoSEQ multiplex PCR, yet TCRdb's version contains in-frame clones alone and is incomplete. The sample consists of about 550,000 clones, 95% to 96% of them appearing once. The rearrangement joins TRBV7-8 to TRBJ1-4; the match to TRBD1 covers 9 bases. The TCR sequence derives from a woman aged 25 to 39 in good health. The specimen was naive CD8+ T cells sorted from blood. For the CDR3, the DNA is TGTGCCAGCAGCTCGACAGGGGGACGAAAACTGTTTTTT. As protein: CASSSTGGRKLFF.